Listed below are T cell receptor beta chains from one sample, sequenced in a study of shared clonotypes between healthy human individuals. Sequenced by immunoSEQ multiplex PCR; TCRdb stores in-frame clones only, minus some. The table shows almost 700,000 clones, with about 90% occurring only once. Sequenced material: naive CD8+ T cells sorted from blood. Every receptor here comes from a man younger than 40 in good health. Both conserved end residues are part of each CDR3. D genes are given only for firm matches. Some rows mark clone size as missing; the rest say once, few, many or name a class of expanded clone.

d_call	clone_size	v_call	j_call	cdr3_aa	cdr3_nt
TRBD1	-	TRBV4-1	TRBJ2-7	CASSLTGTDSYEQYF	TGCGCCAGCAGCCTAACCGGGACAGACTCCTACGAGCAGTACTTC
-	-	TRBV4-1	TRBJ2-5	CASSQIARETQYF	TGCGCCAGCAGCCAAATAGCCCGGGAGACCCAGTACTTC
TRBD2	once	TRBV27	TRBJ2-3	CASWSGITDTQYF	TGTGCCAGCTGGAGCGGGATTACAGATACGCAGTATTTT
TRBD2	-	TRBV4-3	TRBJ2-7	CASSQGEGRWKGEQYF	TGCGCCAGCAGCCAAGGGGAGGGGAGATGGAAAGGCGAGCAGTACTTC
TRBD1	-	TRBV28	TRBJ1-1	CASSFGGGAYTEAFF	TGTGCCAGCAGTTTTGGAGGGGGCGCATATACTGAAGCTTTCTTT
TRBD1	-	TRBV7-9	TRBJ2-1	CASSLVGDRGYIEQFF	TGTGCCAGCAGCTTAGTTGGGGACAGGGGGTATATTGAGCAGTTCTTC
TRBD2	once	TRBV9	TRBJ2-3	CASSFQRGEVTDTQYF	TGTGCCAGCAGCTTTCAGCGGGGGGAAGTGACAGATACGCAGTATTTT
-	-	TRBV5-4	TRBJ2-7	CASSLGGLYEQYF	TGTGCCAGCAGCTTAGGGGGTCTCTACGAGCAGTACTTC
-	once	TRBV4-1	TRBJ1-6	CASSQGLSYNSPLHF	TGCGCCAGCAGCCAGGGACTCAGCTATAATTCACCCCTCCACTTT
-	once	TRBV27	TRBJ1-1	CASSLRGNTEAFF	TGTGCCAGCAGTTTGAGAGGGAACACTGAAGCTTTCTTT
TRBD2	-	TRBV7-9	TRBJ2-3	CASRGRVTDTQYF	TGTGCCAGCAGGGGGAGGGTCACAGATACGCAGTATTTT
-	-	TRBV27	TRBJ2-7	CASSPSSYHYEQYF	TGTGCCAGCAGCCCAAGTAGTTACCACTACGAGCAGTACTTC
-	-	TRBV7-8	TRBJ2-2	CASSPPLRDGTQNKIAGELFF	TGTGCCAGCAGCCCTCCGCTTCGGGATGGTACGCAGAATAAGATCGCCGGGGAGCTGTTTTTT
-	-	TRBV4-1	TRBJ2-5	CASSQDRTQETQYF	TGCGCCAGCAGCCAAGATAGGACTCAAGAGACCCAGTACTTC
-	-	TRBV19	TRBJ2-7	CASSPGTSNYEQYF	TGTGCCAGTAGTCCGGGGACATCTAACTACGAGCAGTACTTC
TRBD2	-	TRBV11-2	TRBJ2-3	CASSLVPSGITDTQYF	TGTGCCAGCAGCTTAGTCCCTAGCGGAATCACAGATACGCAGTATTTT
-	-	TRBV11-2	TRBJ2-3	CASSLEFLGNTDTQYF	TGTGCCAGCAGCTTAGAATTTCTGGGGAACACAGATACGCAGTATTTT
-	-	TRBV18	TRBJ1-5	CASSYSNQPQHF	TGTGCCAGCTCATATAGCAATCAGCCCCAGCATTTT
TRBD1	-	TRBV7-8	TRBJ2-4	CASSFRQGRPLAKNIQYF	TGTGCCAGCAGCTTTCGACAGGGCAGACCTCTAGCCAAAAACATTCAGTACTTC
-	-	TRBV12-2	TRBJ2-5	CASRLLSGLHQETQYF	TGTGCAAGTCGCTTGCTTAGCGGGCTCCACCAAGAGACCCAGTACTTC
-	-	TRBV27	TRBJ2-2	CASSLLGGLNTGELFF	TGTGCCAGCAGTCTGTTGGGAGGCCTTAACACCGGGGAGCTGTTTTTT
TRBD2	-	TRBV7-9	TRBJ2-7	CASSSTRTSETYEQYF	TGTGCCAGCAGCTCGACAAGGACTAGCGAGACCTACGAGCAGTACTTC
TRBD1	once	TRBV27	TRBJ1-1	CASSLSAGGFFTEAFF	TGTGCCAGCAGTTTATCTGCAGGGGGTTTCTTCACTGAAGCTTTCTTT
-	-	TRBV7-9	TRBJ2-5	CASSPSPPMMTQYF	TGTGCCAGCAGCCCCAGCCCGCCAATGATGACCCAGTACTTC
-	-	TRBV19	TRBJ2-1	CASSLDLNNEQFF	TGTGCCAGTAGTCTGGACCTAAACAATGAGCAGTTCTTC
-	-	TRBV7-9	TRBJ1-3	CATIISAGSVSGNTIYF	TGTGCCACCATCATTTCAGCGGGGTCCGTCTCTGGAAACACCATATATTTT
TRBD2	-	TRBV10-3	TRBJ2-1	CAISPGLAGVLNEQFF	TGTGCCATCAGTCCAGGACTAGCGGGAGTACTCAATGAGCAGTTCTTC
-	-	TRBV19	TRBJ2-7	CASSIVFGDEQYF	TGTGCCAGTAGTATTGTATTTGGGGACGAGCAGTACTTC
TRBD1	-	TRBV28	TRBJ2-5	CASRKEKETGEQETQYF	TGTGCCAGCAGAAAAGAGAAGGAGACAGGGGAACAAGAGACCCAGTACTTC
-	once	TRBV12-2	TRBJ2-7	CASRLGSRAQRTYEQYF	TGTGCAAGTCGCTTAGGCTCTCGGGCCCAGAGGACCTACGAGCAGTACTTC
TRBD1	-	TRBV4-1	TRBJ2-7	CASSQDRGRYEQYF	TGCGCCAGCAGCCAAGACAGGGGGCGTTACGAGCAGTACTTC
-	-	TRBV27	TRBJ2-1	CASSLLSSDNEQFF	TGTGCCAGCAGTTTATTGTCTAGCGACAATGAGCAGTTCTTC
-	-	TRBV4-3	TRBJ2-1	CASSASRLYEQFF	TGCGCCAGCAGCGCCTCGCGGTTGTATGAGCAGTTCTTC
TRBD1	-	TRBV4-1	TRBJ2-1	CASSRPGQVSEQFF	TGCGCCAGCAGCCGCCCGGGACAGGTCAGTGAGCAGTTCTTC
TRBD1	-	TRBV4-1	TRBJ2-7	CASSQVNRGLDEQYF	TGCGCCAGCAGCCAGGTAAACAGGGGGCTGGACGAGCAGTACTTC
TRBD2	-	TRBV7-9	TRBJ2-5	CASSSSSGIRETQYF	TGTGCCAGCAGCTCCAGTAGCGGGATTAGAGAGACCCAGTACTTC
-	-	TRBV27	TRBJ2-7	CASSFFGGTYEQYF	TGTGCCAGCAGTTTCTTTGGGGGGACCTACGAGCAGTACTTC
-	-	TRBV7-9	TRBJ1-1	CASSSVLGQYTEAFF	TGTGCCAGCAGCTCAGTGCTAGGGCAGTACACTGAAGCTTTCTTT
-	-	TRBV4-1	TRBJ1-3	CASSLIIQDLGLDSGNTIYF	TGCGCCAGCAGCCTAATAATACAGGATCTTGGGTTAGACTCTGGAAACACCATATATTTT
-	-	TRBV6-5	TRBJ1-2	CASSPQDRTLSGYTF	TGTGCCAGCAGTCCTCAAGATAGGACTTTGAGTGGCTACACCTTC
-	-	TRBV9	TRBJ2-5	CASSVRPRANQETQYF	TGTGCCAGCAGCGTACGGCCTAGGGCGAACCAAGAGACCCAGTACTTC
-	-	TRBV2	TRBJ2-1	CASSRQSGTVNEQFF	TGTGCCAGCAGTAGACAGTCCGGGACGGTAAATGAGCAGTTCTTC
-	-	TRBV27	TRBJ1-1	CASSLFSTSPAEAFF	TGTGCCAGCAGTTTATTTAGCACCTCCCCCGCTGAAGCTTTCTTT
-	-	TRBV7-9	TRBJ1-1	CASSLVGGLTEAFF	TGTGCCAGCAGCTTAGTGGGAGGGCTTACTGAAGCTTTCTTT
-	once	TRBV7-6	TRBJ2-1	CASSSTLGADEQFF	-
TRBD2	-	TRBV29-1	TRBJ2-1	CSAEGVAGSSSYNEQFF	TGCAGCGCCGAGGGGGTAGCGGGGTCCAGCTCCTACAATGAGCAGTTCTTC
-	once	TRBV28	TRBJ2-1	CASSYSSGPRGNEQFF	TGTGCCAGCAGTTATTCGTCCGGGCCCAGGGGTAATGAGCAGTTCTTC
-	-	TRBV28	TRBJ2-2	CASSFATGELFF	TGTGCCAGCAGTTTCGCAACCGGGGAGCTGTTTTTT
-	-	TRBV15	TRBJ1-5	CATGYNQPQHF	TGTGCCACCGGCTACAATCAGCCCCAGCATTTT
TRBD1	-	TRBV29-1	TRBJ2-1	CSVGGLVLSGTAPYNEQFF	TGCAGCGTTGGCGGACTTGTCTTGTCGGGGACAGCCCCCTACAATGAGCAGTTCTTC
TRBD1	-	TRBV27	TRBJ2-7	CASSPRQGASYEQYF	TGTGCCAGCAGTCCACGACAGGGGGCCTCCTACGAGCAGTACTTC
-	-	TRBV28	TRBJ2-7	CASSWGSQSYEQYF	TGTGCCAGCAGCTGGGGGAGCCAATCCTACGAGCAGTACTTC
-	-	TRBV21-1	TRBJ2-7	CASSKIGTDRFTYEQYF	TGTGCCAGCAGCAAAATAGGGACCGACCGATTCACCTACGAGCAGTACTTC